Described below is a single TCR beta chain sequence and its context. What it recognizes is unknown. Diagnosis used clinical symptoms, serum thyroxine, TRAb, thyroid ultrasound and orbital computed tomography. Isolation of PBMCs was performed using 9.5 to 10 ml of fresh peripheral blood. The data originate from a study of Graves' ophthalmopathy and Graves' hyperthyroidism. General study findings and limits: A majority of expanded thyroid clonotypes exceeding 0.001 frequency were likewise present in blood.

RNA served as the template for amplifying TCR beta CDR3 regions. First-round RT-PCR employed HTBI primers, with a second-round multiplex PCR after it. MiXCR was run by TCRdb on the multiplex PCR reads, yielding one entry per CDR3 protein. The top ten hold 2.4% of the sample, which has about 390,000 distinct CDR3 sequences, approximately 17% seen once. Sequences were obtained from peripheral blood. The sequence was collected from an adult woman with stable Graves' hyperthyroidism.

The CDR3 bases are TGTGCCAGCAGCGTAGCTCTTTGGGACACCGGGGAGCTGTTTTTT. Protein: CASSVALWDTGELFF. The rearrangement joins TRBV9 to TRBJ2-2; the D is unclear. CDR3 length: 15 residues. Deletions cut 0 bases from V and 3 bases from J, with 9 bases between. From germline, CDR1 is SGDLS and CDR2 YYNGEE.